In its sample, the clone carrying this TCR beta chain was seen once. The antigen is not known. The data derive from a study of T cell repertoires in cytomegalovirus infection. After removal of 4 bases from V and 4 bases from J, the junction contained 13 bases not matched to a gene. From germline, CDR1 is SGHRS and CDR2 YFSETQ. CDR3 length equals 17 residues. TCRdb reprocessed the reads with MiXCR, giving one entry per CDR3 protein. The sample shows hundreds of thousands of distinct CDR3 sequences, around a third of them seen only once. This chain uses TRBV5-1 with TRBJ2-3, with TRBD2 matching 9 bases. The clonotype was recovered from a human donor in good health (CMV status not recorded). Some clones in this sample may be carry-over from other donors' samples. The specimen was cultured CD8+ T cells from PBMCs, collected from culture after CMV antigen stimulation. CDR3 sequence reads: CASSAGVLAGGSDTQYF. CDR3 coding DNA: TGCGCCAGCAGCGCGGGAGTACTAGCGGGCGGTTCAGATACGCAGTATTTT. Together with reference TRBV5-1 and TRBJ2-3, the CDR3 gives the full variable domain: KAGVTQTPRYLIKTRGQQVTLSCSPISGHRSVSWYQQTPGQGLQFLFEYFSETQRNKGNFPGRFSGRQFSNSRSEMNVSTLELGDSALYLCASSAGVLAGGSDTQYFGPGTRLTVL.